The clone carrying this T cell receptor beta chain was observed a few times. The antigen is undetermined. This CDR3 region has 17 residues. V was pared by 2 bases and J by 0 bases, with 15 bases between. Germline CDR1 and CDR2: SGHRS and YFSETQ. This record belongs to a study of T cell repertoires in cytomegalovirus infection. Looking at the study overall: HLA-C-restricted CMV epitopes, recently identified, and well-studied HLA-B-restricted ones were used by the study. The public TCR beta signatures pointed to both CMV infection and matching HLA type. Study outcomes and limitations: Using cumulative public TCR beta family frequency, the authors identified those who carried CMV together with the relevant HLA. Ex vivo, HLA-C-restricted CMV-specific TCR beta clonotypes prevailed over the rest of the response.

TCRdb re-derived calls from the reads in MiXCR, one entry per CDR3 protein. The sample lists approximately 89,000 distinct CDR3 sequences, under 30% occurring once. Specimen: CD8+ T cells from cultured PBMCs, collected from culture after CMV antigen stimulation. This TCR came from a human donor in good health (CMV status not recorded). Some clones in this sample may be carry-over from other donors' samples. The chain uses TRBV5-1 and TRBJ2-4; D ambiguous. CDR3: CASSFGDDLVAKNIQYF. The CDR3 DNA sequence: TGCGCCAGCAGCTTCGGAGACGACTTAGTAGCCAAAAACATTCAGTACTTC.